This T cell receptor (beta chain) was obtained from a study of T cells after posttransplantation cyclophosphamide. Busulfan-fludarabine conditioning, marrow transplant, and cyclophosphamide on days +3 and +4 were administered. The repertoire was sequenced with immunoSEQ multiplex PCR; TCRdb's copy has only in-frame clones and lacks some. In the table there are tens of thousands of clones, 78% of which are singletons. The CDR3 is 13 residues long. The germline V gene encodes CDR1 MNHNY and CDR2 SVGAGI (reference sequence). The V end lost 5 bases, the J end lost 2 bases, and 9 bases lay between the germline ends. Of note for this clone: Its antigen is as yet unknown.

Whole-study findings and limits: After PTCy, TRB diversity resembled that of CNI/methotrexate controls. Later blood repertoires were often dominated by clones from the donor CD8+ memory compartment. Blood and skin or GI T cell repertoires showed limited TRB overlap.

Sequencing was performed on CD4+ T cells sorted from blood, taken roughly 250 weeks after a stem cell transplant with posttransplant cyclophosphamide. The chain joins TRBV6-6 to TRBJ1-2; possibly TRBD1 for D (5 bases). This TCR came from a female patient between 40 and 55 years old who received an allogeneic stem cell transplant from a related donor, was CMV-positive, and had no GVHD. Some T cells here may be from the graft donor. In DNA, the CDR3 is TGTGCCAGCAGTGCAGGGCTCAACTATGGCTACACCTTC. Translation: CASSAGLNYGYTF.